The T cell receptor (beta chain) under discussion was sequenced for a study of cytomegalovirus exposure and HLA in healthy donors. General study results and limits: In vitro checks showed that a few CMV-associated chains really do target CMV antigens.

In the case of this clone: Its antigen is not identified.

The PCR contained 60 Vbeta and 13 Jbeta primers. Measured with immunoSEQ multiplex PCR; TCRdb has only the in-frame clones, and not every one. Of under 200,000 clones in the sample, 82% were seen once. Sequencing was performed on PBMCs. The clonotype was recovered from a girl aged 10 to 17 in good health and CMV-seropositive.

The CDR3 bases are TGTGCCAGCAGCTTAGAGCGGGACCAAGAGACCCAGTACTTC. It encodes CASSLERDQETQYF. The chain uses TRBV13 and TRBJ2-5, with D possibly TRBD2 on 6 matching bases. Trimming cost V 1 base and J 0 bases, with 6 bases left between them. Germline V gives CDR1 PRHDT, CDR2 FYEKMQ (reference sequence). The CDR3 loop spans 14 amino acids.